Below, 2 T cell receptor beta chains from the same sample are listed, as sequenced in a study of metastatic and nonmetastatic thyroid tumors. Each patient went into thyroid surgery without having received any treatment. MiXCR re-clonotyped the PCR reads for TCRdb. This sample has about 24,000 clones, with roughly 18% found just once. What was sequenced was adjacent normal tissue. Receptors originate from a male donor with papillary thyroid cancer or a benign thyroid nodule (not recorded which). Some clones in this sample may be carry-over from other donors' samples.

This clone is judged medium-sized (0.01 to 0.1%). The V gene is TRBV7-9, the J gene TRBJ2-7; 9 bases are shared with TRBD2. CDR1 is SEHNR, CDR2 FQNEAQ, per germline (reference sequence). The V and J ends lost 2 bases and 1 base, in that order; junction bases with no gene match: 6. The CDR3 totals 16 residues. The CDR3 loop is CASSLSLAGTSYEQYF. The DNA for the CDR3 is TGTGCCAGCAGCTTAAGTCTAGCGGGGACTTCCTACGAGCAGTACTTC.

This clone was picked up a small number of times. One end of the junction is discordant with germline, which a read error may explain. This sample includes further DNA sequences coding for the same CDR3. The rearrangement joins TRBV15 to TRBJ1-2, with 7 nucleotides matching TRBD1. The CDR3 has 14 amino acids. Germline CDR1 reads LNHNV; CDR2 reads YYDKDF (reference sequence). CDR3 coding DNA: TGTGCCACCAGCAGGGGGGACAGACCATATGGCTACACATTC. It encodes CATSRGDRPYGYTF.